These T cell receptor beta chains were read from a single sample in a study of neurological immune-mediated disorders. Via MiXCR, TCRdb re-called the 5' RACE reads, giving one row per CDR3 protein. In the table there are roughly 52,000 distinct CDR3 sequences, under 4.5% of which are singletons. Source material: CD4+ T cells from blood. The receptor source for this set is a woman aged 40 to 50 with multiple sclerosis. Both conserved end residues are part of each CDR3. A D gene is named only where the DNA matches it firmly. The size of a clone is reported for some rows only, either as once, few or many, or as a class for expanded clones.

D	size	V	J	CDR3	DNA
TRBD2	many	TRBV9	TRBJ2-1	CASSVERGTSGDNEQFF	TGTGCCAGCAGCGTAGAAAGGGGGACTAGCGGGGACAATGAGCAGTTCTTC
NA	NA	TRBV7-9	TRBJ1-1	CASSQLQGPNTEPIF	TGTGCCAGCAGCCAACTACAGGGACCGAACACTGAACCTATCTTT
NA	many	TRBV4-2	TRBJ2-2	CASSYFLGLNTGELFF	TGTGCCAGCAGCTACTTTCTGGGTTTGAACACCGGGGAGCTGTTTTTT
NA	many	TRBV6-1	TRBJ1-5	CASSELGSYSNQPQHF	TGTGCCAGCAGTGAATTGGGCAGCTATAGCAATCAGCCCCAGCATTTT
TRBD2	many	TRBV7-2	TRBJ2-1	CASSLGRGGLGQFF	TGTGCCAGCAGCTTAGGGCGGGGGGGGCTTGGCCAGTTCTTC
NA	many	TRBV14	TRBJ1-6	CASSQAQGFYNSPLHF	TGTGCCAGCAGCCAAGCACAGGGATTCTATAATTCACCCCTCCACTTT
TRBD1	many	TRBV18	TRBJ1-2	CASSPQGRGDGYTF	TGTGCCAGCTCACCACAGGGCAGGGGGGATGGCTACACCTTC
NA	many	TRBV5-1	TRBJ2-1	CASSTRGDGVSSYNEQFF	TGCGCCAGCAGCACCCGAGGAGATGGGGTGAGTTCCTACAATGAGCAGTTCTTC
TRBD1	NA	TRBV6-2/TRBV6-3	TRBJ2-7	CASSYSGQGLYF	TGTGCCAGCAGTTACTCAGGACAGGGGTTGTACTTC
TRBD1	many	TRBV7-8	TRBJ2-1	CASSLGQGDEQFF	TGTGCCAGCAGCTTAGGACAGGGGGATGAGCAGTTCTTC
NA	many	TRBV20-1	TRBJ2-7	CSARDEKDPGSSYEQYF	TGCAGTGCTAGAGATGAAAAGGACCCTGGAAGCTCCTACGAGCAGTACTTC
NA	many	TRBV20-1	TRBJ2-7	CSARDFYEQYF	TGCAGTGCCCGGGACTTCTACGAGCAGTACTTC
NA	NA	TRBV20-1	TRBJ2-3	CSVMRGVGTDTQYF	TGCAGTGTCATGAGGGGGGTTGGCACAGATACGCAGTATTTT
TRBD1	many	TRBV5-1	TRBJ2-7	CASSLSAGTGAYEQYF	TGCGCCAGCAGCTTGTCCGCCGGGACAGGGGCATACGAGCAGTACTTC
TRBD2	NA	TRBV6-2/TRBV6-3	TRBJ2-1	CASSLLAGGRYEQFF	TGTGCCAGCAGCCTACTAGCGGGGGGGCGCTATGAGCAGTTCTTC
TRBD2	many	TRBV20-1	TRBJ2-3	CSARDLTSWGTDTQYF	TGCAGTGCTAGAGATCTGACTAGCTGGGGGACAGATACGCAGTATTTT
TRBD1	few	TRBV30	TRBJ1-2	CAWSKQGAYGYTF	TGTGCCTGGAGTAAACAGGGGGCCTATGGCTACACCTTC
TRBD2	many	TRBV5-1	TRBJ2-1	CASSALAGGNEQFF	TGCGCCAGCAGCGCCCTAGCGGGGGGCAATGAGCAGTTCTTC
NA	many	TRBV12-3/TRBV12-4	TRBJ2-5	CASSPLGRETQYF	TGTGCCAGCAGCCCCTTGGGCAGGGAGACCCAGTACTTC
TRBD1	many	TRBV12-5	TRBJ1-5	CASGLVITGGFNQPQHF	TGTGCTAGTGGTTTGGTGATCACAGGGGGTTTCAATCAGCCCCAGCATTTT
TRBD1	many	TRBV10-3	TRBJ1-4	CATRERGRGNEKLFF	TGTGCCACCCGAGAGAGGGGGCGGGGTAATGAAAAACTGTTTTTT
NA	NA	TRBV3-1	TRBJ2-2	CASSHRAYEQYFGPGTGELFF	NA
NA	many	TRBV7-8	TRBJ2-5	CASSPQMGWGAETQYF	TGTGCCAGCAGCCCACAGATGGGTTGGGGGGCCGAGACCCAGTACTTC
NA	many	TRBV12-3/TRBV12-4	TRBJ1-4	CASSFLADEKLFF	TGTGCCAGCAGTTTTCTGGCCGATGAAAAACTGTTTTTT
TRBD1	many	TRBV20-1	TRBJ1-2	CSASPGGLGGYTF	TGCAGTGCTAGCCCAGGGGGATTGGGTGGCTACACCTTC
TRBD1	many	TRBV15	TRBJ2-1	CATTRQGTGGYNEQFF	TGTGCCACCACCCGCCAGGGGACAGGGGGATACAATGAGCAGTTCTTC
TRBD1	many	TRBV9	TRBJ1-6	CASSGGQGATNSPLHF	TGTGCCAGCAGCGGGGGACAGGGGGCGACCAATTCACCCCTCCACTTT
TRBD1	many	TRBV3-1	TRBJ1-6	CASSQEGTGVNSPLHF	TGTGCCAGCAGCCAAGAAGGGACAGGGGTAAATTCACCCCTCCACTTT
TRBD1	few	TRBV7-8	TRBJ1-1	CASSLGRGLGGSRDTEAFF	TGTGCCAGCAGCTTAGGCAGGGGGCTTGGCGGCTCGCGGGACACTGAAGCTTTCTTT
TRBD1	many	TRBV20-1	TRBJ1-6	CSANRGTGFSPLHF	TGCAGTGCCAATCGTGGGACAGGGTTCTCACCCCTCCACTTT
NA	many	TRBV20-1	TRBJ1-2	CSARDNNYGYTF	TGCAGTGCTAGGGACAACAACTATGGCTACACCTTC
TRBD1	many	TRBV6-6	TRBJ1-2	CASSAWDREGYGYTF	TGTGCCAGCAGTGCCTGGGACAGGGAAGGCTATGGCTACACCTTC
TRBD1	many	TRBV5-1	TRBJ2-3	CASSSGRGTDTQYF	TGCGCCAGCAGCTCAGGCAGGGGGACAGATACGCAGTATTTT
TRBD2	NA	TRBV20-1	TRBJ2-7	CSASLSGAGGYEQYF	TGCAGTGCTAGTCTGAGCGGAGCGGGGGGCTACGAGCAGTACTTC
NA	many	TRBV20-1	TRBJ1-1	CSATSPPAETEAFF	TGCAGTGCCACCAGTCCCCCGGCGGAGACTGAAGCTTTCTTT
NA	many	TRBV6-2/TRBV6-3	TRBJ1-5	CASREWSNQPQHF	TGTGCCAGCAGGGAGTGGAGCAATCAGCCCCAGCATTTT
NA	many	TRBV5-1	TRBJ1-1	CASSLGHGVGLNTEAFF	TGCGCCAGCAGCCTGGGACACGGCGTTGGTTTGAACACTGAAGCTTTCTTT
TRBD1	many	TRBV20-1	TRBJ2-3	CSALTGGTDTQYF	TGCAGTGCTTTGACAGGGGGCACAGATACGCAGTATTTT
NA	many	TRBV7-6	TRBJ2-5	CASSFSRQGQPQETQYF	TGTGCCAGCAGCTTTTCAAGGCAAGGGCAGCCCCAAGAGACCCAGTACTTC
TRBD2	many	TRBV20-1	TRBJ2-7	CSAPTSGGWEQYF	TGCAGTGCCCCGACTAGCGGGGGATGGGAGCAGTACTTC
NA	many	TRBV7-2	TRBJ1-1	CASSSQGNTEAFF	TGTGCCAGCAGCTCACAGGGAAACACTGAAGCTTTCTTT
NA	NA	TRBV12-3/TRBV12-4	TRBJ1-5	CANSFGGSNQPQHF	TGTGCCAACAGTTTTGGGGGTAGCAATCAGCCCCAGCACTTT
NA	many	TRBV12-3/TRBV12-4	TRBJ1-5	CASSLTDLNQPQHF	TGTGCCAGCAGTTTAACGGATCTCAATCAGCCCCAGCATTTT
NA	medium-sized	TRBV7-2	TRBJ2-3	CASSPTGSTDTQYF	TGTGCCAGCAGCCCGACAGGTAGCACAGATACGCAGTATTTT
NA	many	TRBV10-3	TRBJ1-5	CAISDELDSFNQPQHF	TGTGCCATCAGTGACGAACTGGACAGCTTCAATCAGCCCCAGCATTTT
NA	many	TRBV11-2	TRBJ2-7	CASSLGRTHPSSYEQYF	TGTGCCAGCAGCTTAGGGCGGACTCACCCTTCCTCCTACGAGCAGTACTTC
TRBD2	many	TRBV20-1	TRBJ2-1	CSAISGGAYNEQFF	TGCAGTGCTATTAGCGGGGGGGCCTACAATGAGCAGTTCTTC
TRBD2	many	TRBV20-1	TRBJ2-4	CSAKSGGVSKNIQYF	TGCAGTGCCAAGAGCGGGGGGGTTTCCAAAAACATTCAGTACTTC
NA	many	TRBV6-6	TRBJ1-5	CASSYWGKNQPQHF	TGTGCCAGCAGTTACTGGGGAAAGAATCAGCCCCAGCATTTT
NA	many	TRBV5-1	TRBJ1-2	CASSFLGSIYGYTF	TGCGCCAGCAGCTTTCTAGGGTCCATCTATGGCTACACCTTC
NA	many	TRBV7-3	TRBJ1-3	CASSPSGGPGNTIYF	TGTGCCAGCAGCCCCTCGGGGGGGCCAGGAAACACCATATATTTT
TRBD1	many	TRBV18	TRBJ1-5	CASSPGTGGTSAQHF	TGTGCCAGCTCACCAGGGACAGGGGGCACCTCCGCCCAGCATTTT
TRBD1	many	TRBV24-1	TRBJ2-4	CATSDLRQGNIQYF	TGTGCCACCAGTGATTTGCGACAGGGGAACATTCAGTACTTC
NA	many	TRBV13	TRBJ2-3	CASSLGPTDTQYF	TGTGCCAGCAGCTTAGGGCCGACAGATACGCAGTATTTT
NA	many	TRBV5-1	TRBJ2-7	CASSQAEGVLYEQYF	TGCGCCAGCAGCCAGGCCGAGGGGGTCCTCTACGAGCAGTACTTC
NA	many	TRBV2	TRBJ2-3	CASSEGVRWDTQYF	TGTGCCAGCAGTGAGGGGGTCCGATGGGATACGCAGTATTTT
TRBD1	many	TRBV20-1	TRBJ2-7	CSARGDRGSDPYEQYF	TGCAGTGCTAGAGGAGACAGGGGATCGGACCCCTACGAGCAGTACTTC
NA	many	TRBV5-6	TRBJ1-6	CASGSYNSPLHF	TGTGCCAGCGGATCTTATAATTCACCCCTCCACTTT
NA	many	TRBV5-1	TRBJ2-3	CASSLVRGADTQYF	TGCGCCAGCAGCTTGGTCAGGGGTGCAGATACGCAGTATTTT
NA	many	TRBV6-5	TRBJ1-6	CASFQGPGSPLHF	TGTGCCAGCTTCCAGGGACCGGGTTCACCCCTCCACTTT